The rows below give T cell receptor beta chains drawn from one sample of a study of T cells expressing NK-cell markers. With the 5' RACE reads reprocessed, TCRdb shows one record per CDR3 protein and no DNA. This table holds 150,000 or so distinct CDR3 sequences. The sample comprised blood T cells: a sorted CD56 or NKG2C T cell subset, CD4+ or CD8+ T cells, or bulk PBMC T cells (not recorded which). All receptors derive from a woman aged 45-60 years in good health. CDR3s include the opening cysteine and the closing phenylalanine or tryptophan.

J	V	CDR3
TRBJ2-2	TRBV5-1	CASSLPTSGSETGELFF
TRBJ1-2	TRBV27	CASRVLGSVLHYGYTF
TRBJ2-6	TRBV2	CASSEGGTGANVLTF
TRBJ2-1	TRBV3-1	CASSHSGAHNEQFF
TRBJ2-7	TRBV4-1	CASSQRGTAGLYEQYF
TRBJ2-3	TRBV5-4	CASSFAERASDTQYF
TRBJ2-5	TRBV9	CASSTSGTSGRETQYF
TRBJ2-1	TRBV20-1	CSAVERSSYNEQFF
TRBJ1-2	TRBV6-1	CASSEVGGTYGYTF
TRBJ2-1	TRBV9	CASSVGAGFSNEQFF
TRBJ2-5	TRBV12-3/TRBV12-4	CASSAGSGTQYF
TRBJ2-2	TRBV5-1	CASSISQGAPGELFF
TRBJ2-7	TRBV13	CASSLGLSPYEQYF
TRBJ2-5	TRBV25-1	CASSEGSWEGGETQYF
TRBJ2-7	TRBV27	CASTVGAGAYEQYF
TRBJ2-1	TRBV19	CASRHNHGGSYNEQFF
TRBJ2-1	TRBV6-5	CASGHLGTEQFF
TRBJ2-3	TRBV27	CASMGLAFTDTQYF
TRBJ1-1	TRBV5-1	CASSVMTGFTEAFF
TRBJ1-1	TRBV29-1	CSVHDRGWDTEAFF